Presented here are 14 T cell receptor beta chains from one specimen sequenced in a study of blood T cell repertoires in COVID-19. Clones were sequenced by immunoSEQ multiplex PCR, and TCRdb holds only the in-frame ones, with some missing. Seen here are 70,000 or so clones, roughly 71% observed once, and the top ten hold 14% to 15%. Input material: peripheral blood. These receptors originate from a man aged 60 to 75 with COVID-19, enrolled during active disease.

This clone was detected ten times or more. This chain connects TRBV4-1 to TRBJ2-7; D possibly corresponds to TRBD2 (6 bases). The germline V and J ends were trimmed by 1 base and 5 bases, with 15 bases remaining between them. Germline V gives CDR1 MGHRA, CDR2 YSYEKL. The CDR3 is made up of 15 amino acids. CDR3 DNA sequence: TGCGCCAGCAGCCAAGTTGGGCGGGGTTCCGACGAGCAGTACTTC. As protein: CASSQVGRGSDEQYF.

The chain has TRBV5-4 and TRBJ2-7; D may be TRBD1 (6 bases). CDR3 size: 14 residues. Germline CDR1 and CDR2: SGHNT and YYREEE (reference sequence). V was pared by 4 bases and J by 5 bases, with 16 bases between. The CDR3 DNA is TGTGCCAGCAGCAGCCCCACAGGGAACCACGAGCAGTACTTC. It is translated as CASSSPTGNHEQYF. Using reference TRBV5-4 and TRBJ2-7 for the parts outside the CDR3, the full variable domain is ETGVTQSPTHLIKTRGQQVTLRCSSQSGHNTVSWYQQALGQGPQFIFQYYREEENGRGNFPPRFSGLQFPNYSSELNVNALELDDSALYLCASSSPTGNHEQYFGPGTRLTVT.

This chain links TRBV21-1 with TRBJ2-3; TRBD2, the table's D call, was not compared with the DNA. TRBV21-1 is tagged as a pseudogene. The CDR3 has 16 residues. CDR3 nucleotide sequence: TGTGCCAGCAGCAAGGCCGGGACTCTGGTAGGAGATACGCAGTATTTT. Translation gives CASSKAGTLVGDTQYF.

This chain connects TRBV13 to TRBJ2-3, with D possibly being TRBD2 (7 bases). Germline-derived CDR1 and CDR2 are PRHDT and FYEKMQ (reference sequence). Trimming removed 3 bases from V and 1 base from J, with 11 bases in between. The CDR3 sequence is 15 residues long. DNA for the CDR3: TGTGCCAGCAGCTTGGGCGGGGGCCGCACAGATACGCAGTATTTT. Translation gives CASSLGGGRTDTQYF.

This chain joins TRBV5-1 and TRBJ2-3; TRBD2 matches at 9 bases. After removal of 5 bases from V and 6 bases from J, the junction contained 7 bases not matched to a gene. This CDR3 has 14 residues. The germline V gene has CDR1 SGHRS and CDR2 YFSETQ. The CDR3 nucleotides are TGCGCCAGCAGATGGGCGGGAGGGCCGGATACGCAGTATTTT. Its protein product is CASRWAGGPDTQYF.

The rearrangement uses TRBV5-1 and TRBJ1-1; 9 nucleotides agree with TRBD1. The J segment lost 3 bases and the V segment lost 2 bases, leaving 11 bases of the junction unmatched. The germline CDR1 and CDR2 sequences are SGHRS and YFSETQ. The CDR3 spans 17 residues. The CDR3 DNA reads TGCGCCAGCAGCTTTTCCGGGACAGGGCGTCCCTACACTGAAGCTTTCTTT. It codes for CASSFSGTGRPYTEAFF.

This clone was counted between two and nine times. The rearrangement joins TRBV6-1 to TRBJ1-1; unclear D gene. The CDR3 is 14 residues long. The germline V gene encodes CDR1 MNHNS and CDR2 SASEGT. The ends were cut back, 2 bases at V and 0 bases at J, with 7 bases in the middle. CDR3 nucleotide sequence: TGTGCCAGCAGTGAAAGGAGGATGAACACTGAAGCTTTCTTT. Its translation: CASSERRMNTEAFF.

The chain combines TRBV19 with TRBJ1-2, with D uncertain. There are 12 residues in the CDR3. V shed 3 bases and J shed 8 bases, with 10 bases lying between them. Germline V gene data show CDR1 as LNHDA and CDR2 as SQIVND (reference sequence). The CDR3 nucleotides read TGTGCCAGTAGTATTGGGAGGGAAGGCTACACCTTC. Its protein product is CASSIGREGYTF.

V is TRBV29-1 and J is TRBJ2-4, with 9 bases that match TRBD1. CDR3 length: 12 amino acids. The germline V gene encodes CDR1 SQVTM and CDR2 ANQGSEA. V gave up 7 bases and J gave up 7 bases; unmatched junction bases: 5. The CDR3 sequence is CSALGQGNIQYF. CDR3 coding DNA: TGCAGCGCACTCGGACAGGGGAACATTCAGTACTTC.

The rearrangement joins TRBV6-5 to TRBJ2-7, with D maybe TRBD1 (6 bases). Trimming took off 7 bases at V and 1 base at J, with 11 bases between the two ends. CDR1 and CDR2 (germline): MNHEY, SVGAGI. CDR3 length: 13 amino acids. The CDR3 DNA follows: TGTGCCAGCACCTTGGACAGTTCCTACGAGCAGTACTTC. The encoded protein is CASTLDSSYEQYF.

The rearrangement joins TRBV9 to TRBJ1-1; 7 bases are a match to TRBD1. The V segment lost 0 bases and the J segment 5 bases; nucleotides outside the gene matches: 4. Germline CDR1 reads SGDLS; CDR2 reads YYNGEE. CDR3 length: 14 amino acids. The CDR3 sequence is CASSVGQGHTEAFF. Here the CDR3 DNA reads TGTGCCAGCAGCGTAGGACAGGGACATACTGAAGCTTTCTTT.

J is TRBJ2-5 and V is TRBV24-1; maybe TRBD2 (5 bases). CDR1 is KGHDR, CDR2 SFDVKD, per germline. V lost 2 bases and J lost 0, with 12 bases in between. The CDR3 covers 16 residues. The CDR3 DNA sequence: TGTGCCACCAGTGATTCCCGGACTCCGTACCAAGAGACCCAGTACTTC. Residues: CATSDSRTPYQETQYF.

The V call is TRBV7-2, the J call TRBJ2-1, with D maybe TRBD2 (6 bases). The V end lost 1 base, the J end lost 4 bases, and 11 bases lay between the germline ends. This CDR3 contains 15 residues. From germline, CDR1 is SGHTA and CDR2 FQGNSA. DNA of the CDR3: TGTGCCAGCAGCTTAGTTTGGGGGGAGTACAATGAGCAGTTCTTC. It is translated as CASSLVWGEYNEQFF.

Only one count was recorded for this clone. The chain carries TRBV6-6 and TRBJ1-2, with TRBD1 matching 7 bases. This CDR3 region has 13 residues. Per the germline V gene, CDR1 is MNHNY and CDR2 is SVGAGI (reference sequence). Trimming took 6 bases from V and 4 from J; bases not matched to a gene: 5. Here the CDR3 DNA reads TGTGCCAGCAGCCCTAGGGGGCCCTATGGCTACACCTTC. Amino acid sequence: CASSPRGPYGYTF.